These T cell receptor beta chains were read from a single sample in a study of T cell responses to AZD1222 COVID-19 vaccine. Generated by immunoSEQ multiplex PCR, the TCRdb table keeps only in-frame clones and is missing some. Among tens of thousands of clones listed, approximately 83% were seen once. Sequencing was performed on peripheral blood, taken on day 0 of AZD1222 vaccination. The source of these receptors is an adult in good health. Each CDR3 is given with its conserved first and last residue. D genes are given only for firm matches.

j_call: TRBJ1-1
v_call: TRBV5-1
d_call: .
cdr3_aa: CASSLRPYTEAFF

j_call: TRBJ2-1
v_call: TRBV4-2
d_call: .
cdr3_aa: CASSHNLVGEQFF

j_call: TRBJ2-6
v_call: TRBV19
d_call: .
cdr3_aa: CASSSGSGANVLTF

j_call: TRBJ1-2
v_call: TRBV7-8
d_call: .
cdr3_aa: CASSPQARANYGYTF

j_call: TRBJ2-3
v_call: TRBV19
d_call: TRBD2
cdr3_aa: CASSIDLAGGPVTDTQYF

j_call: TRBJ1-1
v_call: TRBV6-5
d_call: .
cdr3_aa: CASSYSHLNTEAFF

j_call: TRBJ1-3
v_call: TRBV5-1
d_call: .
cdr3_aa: CASSAAGERENTIYF

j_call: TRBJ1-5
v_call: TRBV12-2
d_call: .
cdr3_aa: CASRSPGNQPQHF

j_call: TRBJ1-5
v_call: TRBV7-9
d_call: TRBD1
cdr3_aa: CASSPGTGVGQPQHF

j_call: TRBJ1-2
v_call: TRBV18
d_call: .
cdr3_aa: CASSPPTANYGYTF

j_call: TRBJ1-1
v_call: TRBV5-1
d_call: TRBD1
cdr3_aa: CASSLATAIVGTGRAFF

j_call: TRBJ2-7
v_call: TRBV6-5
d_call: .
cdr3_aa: CASTRAGFSYEQYF

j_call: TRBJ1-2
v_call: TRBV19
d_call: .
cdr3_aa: CASSVQGLGYGYTF

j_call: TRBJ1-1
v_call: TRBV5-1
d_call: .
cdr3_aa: CASSDSGVNTEAFF

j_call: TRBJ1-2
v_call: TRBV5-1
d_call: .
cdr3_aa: CASSLAPQGGYTF

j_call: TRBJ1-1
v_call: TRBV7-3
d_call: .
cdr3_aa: CASSLYAGQTEAFF

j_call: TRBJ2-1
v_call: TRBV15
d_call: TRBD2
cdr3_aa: CATSRKTSGGLYNEQFF

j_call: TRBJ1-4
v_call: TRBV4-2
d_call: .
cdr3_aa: CASSQARGEEDEKLFF

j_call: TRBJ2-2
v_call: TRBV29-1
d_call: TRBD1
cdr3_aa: CSVGPGTGVFAGNTGELFF

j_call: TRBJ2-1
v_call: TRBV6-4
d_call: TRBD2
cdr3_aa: CASSDPSGGPEQFF